The T cell receptor beta chain described here comes from a study of T cell responses to AZD1222 COVID-19 vaccine. Overall study findings and caveats: Reports say nearly half of spike-specific TCRs go after unmutated variant regions. Clonal diversity was possibly underestimated, and the donors were mostly white British, with more females.

Turning to this clone: Its antigen is still unknown.

The CDR3 covers 15 residues. The V gene's germline CDR1 is MRHNA and CDR2 SNTAGT. Trimming at V came to 6 bases and at J to 0 bases, leaving 5 bases not matched to a gene. Sequencing used immunoSEQ multiplex PCR; TCRdb keeps in-frame clones, though not all of them. The sample lists around 100,000 clones; 88% were seen once. This clonotype was obtained from an adult in good health. This specimen consisted of peripheral blood, obtained on day 0 of AZD1222 vaccination. The chain recombines TRBV6-4 with TRBJ2-3, with 8 bases fitting TRBD1. CDR3 DNA sequence: TGTGCCAGCAGCTCCGGGACAGGTAGCACAGATACGCAGTATTTT. Translating gives CASSSGTGSTDTQYF.